This T cell receptor (beta chain) was identified in a study of cytomegalovirus exposure and HLA in healthy donors. Across the whole study: Approximately 85 million unique TCRs from HLA-typed donors were held in an early data release.

13 Jbeta primers and 60 Vbeta primers were used for the PCR. Repertoires were generated with immunoSEQ multiplex PCR, while TCRdb's copy carries only in-frame clones and drops some. The repertoire holds around 70,000 clones, with about three quarters as singletons. The receptor was derived from a woman aged 35 to 49 in good health and CMV-seropositive. Sequencing was done on a sample of PBMCs.

Here the CDR3 DNA reads TGTGCCAGCACCCAGACAGATACGCAGTATTTT. Encoded protein: CASTQTDTQYF. The rearrangement links TRBV7-8 to TRBJ2-3; D is undetermined. Germline-derived CDR1 and CDR2 are SGHVS and FQNEAQ. The CDR3 extends over 11 amino acids. V lost 7 bases and J lost 3, with 5 bases in between.